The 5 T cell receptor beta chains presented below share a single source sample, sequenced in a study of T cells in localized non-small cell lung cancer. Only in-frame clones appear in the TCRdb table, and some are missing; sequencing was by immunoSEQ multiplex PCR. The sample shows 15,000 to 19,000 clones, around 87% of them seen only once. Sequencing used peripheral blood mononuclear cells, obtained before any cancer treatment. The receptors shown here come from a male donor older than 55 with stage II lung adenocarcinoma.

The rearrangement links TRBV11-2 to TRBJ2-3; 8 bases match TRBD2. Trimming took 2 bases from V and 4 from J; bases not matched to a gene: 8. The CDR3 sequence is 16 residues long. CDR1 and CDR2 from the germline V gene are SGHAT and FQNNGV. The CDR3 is CASSLRSGRTSDTQYF. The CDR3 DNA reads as TGTGCCAGCAGCTTACGGAGCGGGAGAACGTCAGATACGCAGTATTTT. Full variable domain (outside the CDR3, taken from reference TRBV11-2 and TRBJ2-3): EAGVAQSPRYKIIEKRQSVAFWCNPISGHATLYWYQQILGQGPKLLIQFQNNGVVDDSQLPKDRFSAERLKGVDSTLKIQPAKLEDSAVYLCASSLRSGRTSDTQYFGPGTRLTVL.

The CDR3, as DNA: TGTGCCAGTAGTATTATACTAGCGGGAGGGACAAATGAGCAGTTCTTC. Protein product: CASSIILAGGTNEQFF. V and J are TRBV19 and TRBJ2-1, with 13 positions matching TRBD2. Germline values: CDR1 LNHDA, CDR2 SQIVND (reference sequence). This CDR3 comprises 16 residues. V lost 3 bases to trimming and J lost 7 bases; unmatched junction nucleotides: 6.

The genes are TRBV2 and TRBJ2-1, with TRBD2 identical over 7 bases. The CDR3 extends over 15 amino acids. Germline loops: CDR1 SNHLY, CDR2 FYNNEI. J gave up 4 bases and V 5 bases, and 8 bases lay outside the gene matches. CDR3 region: CASSLGGTQYNEQFF. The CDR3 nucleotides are TGTGCCAGCAGTCTGGGGGGGACCCAATACAATGAGCAGTTCTTC.

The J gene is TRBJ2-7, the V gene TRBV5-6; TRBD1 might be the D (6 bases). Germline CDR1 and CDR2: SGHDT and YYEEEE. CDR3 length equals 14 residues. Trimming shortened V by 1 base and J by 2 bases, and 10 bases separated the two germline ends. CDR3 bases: TGTGCCAGCAGCTTGACAGGGATCCCCTACGAGCAGTACTTC. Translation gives CASSLTGIPYEQYF.

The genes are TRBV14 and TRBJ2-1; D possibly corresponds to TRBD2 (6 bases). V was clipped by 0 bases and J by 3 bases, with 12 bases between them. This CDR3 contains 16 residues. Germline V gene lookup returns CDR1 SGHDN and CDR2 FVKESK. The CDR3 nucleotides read TGTGCCAGCAGCCAAGATGGAGGGCGACACTACAATGAGCAGTTCTTC. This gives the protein CASSQDGGRHYNEQFF.